This T cell receptor (beta chain) came from a study of blood T cell repertoires in COVID-19. Libraries were prepared by immunoSEQ multiplex PCR; TCRdb keeps only in-frame clonotypes and omits some of them. The data show 250,000 to 300,000 clones, under 90% seen once. With 2 bases removed from V and 2 bases from J, the gap between germline ends came to 13 bases. The CDR3 sequence is 16 residues long. Germline lookup yields CDR1 MNHNS and CDR2 SASEGT. This chain joins TRBV6-1 and TRBJ1-5; D not certain. The sample taken for sequencing was PBMCs or T cells enriched from blood (not recorded which). This clonotype originated in a man aged 25-45 years with acute COVID-19. In DNA, the CDR3 is TGTGCCAGCAGTGAAATTTGGCAGAACCGCAATCAGCCCCAGCATTTT. It encodes CASSEIWQNRNQPQHF.